A single TCR beta chain is shown here with its context. As yet, its antigen is unknown. Germline V gives CDR1 DFQATT, CDR2 SNEGSKA (reference sequence). The length of the CDR3 is 13 residues. Trimming took off 5 bases at V and 4 bases at J, with 14 bases between the two ends. TCRdb recomputed calls from the 5' RACE reads with MiXCR, one row per CDR3 protein. The sample lists fewer than 900,000 distinct CDR3 sequences, around a sixth occurring once. This sample was included in a study of identical twins. Notes on the study in general: Analyses based on zero insertions could be partly confounded by invariant MAIT and iNKT cells.

The data also belong to a second study, concerning T cells expressing NK-cell markers. From that paper: Seven of the eight sequenced donors were HCMV-seropositive; one was seronegative. Four donors' CD3+CD56-NKG2C+ cells were dominated by the same clonotypes. Whether the expanded NKG2C+ T cell clones recognized HCMV remained unclear.

This TCR was sampled from a woman under 30 in good health. Sequencing used PBMCs. The chain joins TRBV20-1 to TRBJ1-1; D not resolved. The CDR3 region has the DNA TGCAGTGCTGCGGGTTTAAGAGGCACTGAAGCTTTCTTT. Its protein product is CSAAGLRGTEAFF.